This T cell receptor beta chain appears in the sequencing data of a study of blood T cell repertoires in COVID-19 (dated by TCRdb to the early 2020s). For context, the study as a whole: Samples covering the acute and convalescent phases of COVID-19 were provided by collaborators in the United States, Italy and Spain. The material from the prospective study consisted of cDNA or gDNA derived from T cells, B-cell-depleted T cells, or PBMCs. The dataset comprised deeply sampled blood TCRbeta repertoires from subjects exposed to, actively infected with, or recovered from COVID-19. The repertoires were made available in a free public database intended to serve as a resource for research on the immune response to SARS-CoV-2. The samples were drawn from two sources: the first 160 participants of the ongoing ImmuneRACE study, and 1,254 subjects contributed by 6 global collaborators. Sample metadata almost always included a de-identified subject ID, COVID-19 status, age in years and sex. HLA class I and class II types, where available, came from metadata supplied by the sample provider rather than from assay-based typing. Broader findings and caveats from the paper: The amount of clinical and demographic metadata varied by source and participant and was provided uncurated.

Whole blood was collected in K2EDTA tubes by collaborating institutions according to the institutions' own protocols. For TCRbeta analysis, collaborator samples were shipped as frozen whole blood, as isolated PBMCs, or as DNA extracted from either sample type. Of note for this clone: No cognate antigen has been identified for it. Within one base of it there is no much larger clone, and no base qualities were kept.

TCRbeta CDR3 regions were amplified from genomic DNA by means of the immunoSEQ Assay, a bias-controlled multiplex PCR. Per the authors' processing: Within the assay, amplification of reference gene primers was used to estimate how many nucleated cells each sample contained. Sequence reads were collapsed and filtered to measure the absolute abundance of every unique TCRbeta CDR3 rearrangement. For each sample, productive Simpson clonality was calculated by taking the square root of Simpson's diversity index across productive rearrangements. Here the immuneACCESS table is served through TCRdb, limited to in-frame sequences with V and J called. Missing clones are a known gap in these copies; in checked studies unresolved V genes cover under half, and the rest lacks a known reason. V, J and clone size derive from that table, while D and trimming were established from the DNA sequence. The sample table shows over 200,000 clones, and about 88% are seen once. The top ten hold 1.5% to 2% of the sample.

Ends trimmed: V by 0 bases, J by 2 bases; bases unmatched to a gene: 8. CDR1 and CDR2 are read off the germline V gene (reference sequence) as MNHEY and SMNVEV. The CDR3 sequence holds 17 residues, the cysteine and phenylalanine included. Only the CDR3 DNA stays, 51 bases, in frame from base 1. The clonotype comes from a man aged 35 to 55 with active or convalescent COVID-19. Source material: peripheral blood. The sequence is built from TRBV27 and TRBJ2-5; a stretch of 8 junction bases matches TRBD2. The CDR3 reads as follows: CASSLSAPQRGQETQYF. The nucleotide sequence reads as follows: TGTGCCAGCAGTTTATCGGCCCCTCAGCGGGGGCAAGAGACCCAGTACTTC.